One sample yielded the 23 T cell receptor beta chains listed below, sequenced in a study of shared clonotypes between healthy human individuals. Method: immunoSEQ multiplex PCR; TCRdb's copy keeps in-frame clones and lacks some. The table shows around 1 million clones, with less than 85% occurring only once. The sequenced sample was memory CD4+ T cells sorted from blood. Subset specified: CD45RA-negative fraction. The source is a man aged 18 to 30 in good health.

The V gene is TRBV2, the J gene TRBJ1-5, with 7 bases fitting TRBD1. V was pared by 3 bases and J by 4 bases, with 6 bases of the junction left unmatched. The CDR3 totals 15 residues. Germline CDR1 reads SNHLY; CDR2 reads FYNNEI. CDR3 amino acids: CASSEGTALNQPQHF. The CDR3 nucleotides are TGTGCCAGCAGTGAGGGGACAGCGCTAAATCAGCCCCAGCATTTT.

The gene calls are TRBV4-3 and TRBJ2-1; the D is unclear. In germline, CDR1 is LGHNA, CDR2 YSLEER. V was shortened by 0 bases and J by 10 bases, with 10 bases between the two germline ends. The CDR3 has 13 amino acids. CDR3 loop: CASSQDRLGEQFF. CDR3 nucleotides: TGCGCCAGCAGCCAAGATCGTTTGGGGGAGCAGTTCTTC.

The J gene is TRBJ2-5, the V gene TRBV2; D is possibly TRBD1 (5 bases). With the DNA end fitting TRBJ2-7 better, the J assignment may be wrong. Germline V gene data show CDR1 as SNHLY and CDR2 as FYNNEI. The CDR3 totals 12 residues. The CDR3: CASNKGSYEQYF. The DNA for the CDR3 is TGTGCCAGCAATAAGGGGTCCTACGAGCAGTACTTC.

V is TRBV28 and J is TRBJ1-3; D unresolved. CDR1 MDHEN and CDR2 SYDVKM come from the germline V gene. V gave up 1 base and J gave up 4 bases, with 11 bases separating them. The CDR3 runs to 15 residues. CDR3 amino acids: CASSLSSTSGNTIYF. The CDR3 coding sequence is TGTGCCAGCAGTTTATCTTCCACCTCGGGAAACACCATATATTTT. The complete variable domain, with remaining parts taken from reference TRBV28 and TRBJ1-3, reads DVKVTQSSRYLVKRTGEKVFLECVQDMDHENMFWYRQDPGLGLRLIYFSYDVKMKEKGDIPEGYSVSREKKERFSLILESASTNQTSMYLCASSLSSTSGNTIYFGEGSWLTVV.

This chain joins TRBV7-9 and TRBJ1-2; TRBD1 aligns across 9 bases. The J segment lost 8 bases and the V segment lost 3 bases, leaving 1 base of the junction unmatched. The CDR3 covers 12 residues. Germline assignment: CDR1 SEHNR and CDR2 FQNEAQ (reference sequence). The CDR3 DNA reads TGTGCCAGCAGCTTGACAGGGGGAGGCTACACCTTC. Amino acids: CASSLTGGGYTF.

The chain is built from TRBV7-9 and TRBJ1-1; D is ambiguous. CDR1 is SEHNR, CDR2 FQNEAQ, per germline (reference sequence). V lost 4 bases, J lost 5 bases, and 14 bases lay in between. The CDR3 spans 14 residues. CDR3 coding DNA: TGTGCCAGCAGCTCATTCATCGGTGGTACTGAAGCTTTCTTT. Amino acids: CASSSFIGGTEAFF.

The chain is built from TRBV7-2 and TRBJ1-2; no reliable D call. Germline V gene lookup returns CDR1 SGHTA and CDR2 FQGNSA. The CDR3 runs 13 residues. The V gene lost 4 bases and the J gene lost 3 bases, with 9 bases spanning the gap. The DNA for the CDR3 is TGTGCCAGCAGCTACAAGAGGTACTATGGCTACACCTTC. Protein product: CASSYKRYYGYTF.

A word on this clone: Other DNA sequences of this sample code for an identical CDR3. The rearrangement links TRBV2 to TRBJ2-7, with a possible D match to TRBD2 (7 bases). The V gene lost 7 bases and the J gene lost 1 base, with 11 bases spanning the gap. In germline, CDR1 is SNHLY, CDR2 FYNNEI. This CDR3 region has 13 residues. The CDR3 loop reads CASKGGGSYEQYF. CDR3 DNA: TGTGCCAGCAAAGGGGGGGGATCCTACGAGCAGTACTTC.

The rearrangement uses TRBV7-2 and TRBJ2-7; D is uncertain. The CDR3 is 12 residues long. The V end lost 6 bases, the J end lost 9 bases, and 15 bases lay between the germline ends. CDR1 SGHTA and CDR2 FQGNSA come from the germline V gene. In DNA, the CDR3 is TGTGCCAGCAGACTGGACGCCCTAGTGCAGTACTTC. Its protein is CASRLDALVQYF.

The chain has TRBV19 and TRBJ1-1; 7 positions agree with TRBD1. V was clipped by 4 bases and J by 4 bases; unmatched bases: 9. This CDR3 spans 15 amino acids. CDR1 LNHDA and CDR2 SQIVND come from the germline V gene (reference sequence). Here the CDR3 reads CASSRQGGGSTEAFF. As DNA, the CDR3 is TGTGCCAGTAGTAGACAGGGTGGAGGTAGCACTGAAGCTTTCTTT.

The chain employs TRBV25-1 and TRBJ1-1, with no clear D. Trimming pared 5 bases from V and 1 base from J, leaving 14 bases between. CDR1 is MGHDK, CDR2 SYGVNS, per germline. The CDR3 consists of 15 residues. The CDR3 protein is CASSRGEQRNTEAFF. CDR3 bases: TGTGCCAGCAGTAGAGGAGAACAGAGGAACACTGAAGCTTTCTTT.

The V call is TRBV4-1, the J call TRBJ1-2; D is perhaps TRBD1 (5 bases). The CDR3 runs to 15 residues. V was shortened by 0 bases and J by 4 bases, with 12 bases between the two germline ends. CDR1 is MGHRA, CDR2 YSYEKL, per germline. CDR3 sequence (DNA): TGCGCCAGCAGCCAAGAAGGGGCAGTCCTCTATGGCTACACCTTC. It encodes CASSQEGAVLYGYTF.

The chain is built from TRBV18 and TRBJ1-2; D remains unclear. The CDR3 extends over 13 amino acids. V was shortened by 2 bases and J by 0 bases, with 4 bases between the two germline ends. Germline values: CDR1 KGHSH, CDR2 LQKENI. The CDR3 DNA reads TGTGCCAGCTCACCAGAGTCTAACTATGGCTACACCTTC. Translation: CASSPESNYGYTF.

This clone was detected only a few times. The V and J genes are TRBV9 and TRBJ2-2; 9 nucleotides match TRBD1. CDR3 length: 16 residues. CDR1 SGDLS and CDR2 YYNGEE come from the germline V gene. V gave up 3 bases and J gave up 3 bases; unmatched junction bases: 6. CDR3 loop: CASSDPDRGYTGELFF. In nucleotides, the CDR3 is TGTGCCAGCAGCGACCCTGACAGGGGGTACACCGGGGAGCTGTTTTTT.

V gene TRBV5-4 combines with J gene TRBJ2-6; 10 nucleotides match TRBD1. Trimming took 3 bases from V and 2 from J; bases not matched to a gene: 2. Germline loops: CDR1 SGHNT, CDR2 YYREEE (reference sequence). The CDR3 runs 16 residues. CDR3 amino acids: CASSSTGGAGANVLTF. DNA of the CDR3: TGTGCCAGCAGCTCGACAGGGGGCGCTGGGGCCAACGTCCTGACTTTC.

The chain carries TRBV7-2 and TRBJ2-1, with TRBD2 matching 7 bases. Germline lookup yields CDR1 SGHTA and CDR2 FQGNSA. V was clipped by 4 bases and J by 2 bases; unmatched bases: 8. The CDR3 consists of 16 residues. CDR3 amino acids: CASSSEGAGTYNEQFF. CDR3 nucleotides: TGTGCCAGCAGCTCGGAAGGAGCGGGGACCTACAATGAGCAGTTCTTC.

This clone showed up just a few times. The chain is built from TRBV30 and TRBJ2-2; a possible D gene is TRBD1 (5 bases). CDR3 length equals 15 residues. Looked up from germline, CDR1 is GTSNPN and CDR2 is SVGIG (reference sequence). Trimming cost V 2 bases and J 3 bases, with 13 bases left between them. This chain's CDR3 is CAWSTKGLYTGELFF. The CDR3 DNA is TGTGCCTGGAGTACGAAGGGGCTGTACACCGGGGAGCTGTTTTTT. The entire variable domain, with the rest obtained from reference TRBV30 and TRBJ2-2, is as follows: SQTIHQWPATLVQPVGSPLSLECTVEGTSNPNLYWYRQAAGRGLQLLFYSVGIGQISSEVPQNLSASRPQDRQFILSSKKLLLSDSGFYLCAWSTKGLYTGELFFGEGSRLTVL.

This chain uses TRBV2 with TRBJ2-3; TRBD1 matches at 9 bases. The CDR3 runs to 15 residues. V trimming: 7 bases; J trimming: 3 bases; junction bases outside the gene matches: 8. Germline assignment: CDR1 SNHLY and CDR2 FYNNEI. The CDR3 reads CASIKDRGRTDTQYF. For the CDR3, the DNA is TGTGCCAGCATAAAGGACAGGGGAAGAACAGATACGCAGTATTTT.

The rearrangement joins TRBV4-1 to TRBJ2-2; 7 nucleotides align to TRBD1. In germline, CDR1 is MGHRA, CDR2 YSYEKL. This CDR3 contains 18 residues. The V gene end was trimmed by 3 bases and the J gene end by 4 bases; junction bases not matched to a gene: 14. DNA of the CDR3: TGCGCCAGCAGCCAGTCAAGGGGGCAGGGGGTGAGCACCGGGGAGCTGTTTTTT. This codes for CASSQSRGQGVSTGELFF.

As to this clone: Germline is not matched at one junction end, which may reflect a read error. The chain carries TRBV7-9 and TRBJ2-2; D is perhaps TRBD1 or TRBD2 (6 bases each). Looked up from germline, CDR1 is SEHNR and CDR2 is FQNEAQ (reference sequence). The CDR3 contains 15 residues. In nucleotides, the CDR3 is TGTACCAGCAGCTTATCGGGGGCGGGCACCGGGGAGCTGTTTTTT. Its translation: CTSSLSGAGTGELFF.

The CDR3 here is CASSLGGVNTDTQYF. DNA for the CDR3: TGTGCCAGCAGTTTGGGCGGGGTGAACACAGATACGCAGTATTTT. V is TRBV27 and J is TRBJ2-3; TRBD2 might be the D (6 bases). Per germline, CDR1 MNHEY and CDR2 SMNVEV (reference sequence). The CDR3 covers 15 residues. V was trimmed by 3 bases and J by 2 bases, leaving 12 bases between them.

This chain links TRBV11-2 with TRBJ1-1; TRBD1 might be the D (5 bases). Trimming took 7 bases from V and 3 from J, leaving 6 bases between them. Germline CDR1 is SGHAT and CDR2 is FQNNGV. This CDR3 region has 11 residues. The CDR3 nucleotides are TGTGCCAGCAAGGGGTACACTGAAGCTTTCTTT. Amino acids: CASKGYTEAFF.

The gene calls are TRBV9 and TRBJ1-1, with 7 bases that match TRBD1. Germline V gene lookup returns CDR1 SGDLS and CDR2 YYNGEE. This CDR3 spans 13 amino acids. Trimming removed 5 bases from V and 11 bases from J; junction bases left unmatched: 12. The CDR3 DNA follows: TGTGCCAGCAGTGGGGACAGCGCCGTTGCGGCTTTCTTT. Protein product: CASSGDSAVAAFF.